A single sample is the source of the 32 T cell receptor beta chains below, sequenced in a study of cytomegalovirus exposure and HLA in healthy donors. Primers for the PCR totalled 60 Vbeta and 13 Jbeta. Here immunoSEQ multiplex PCR was the method, and the copy in TCRdb shows in-frame clones only, minus some. The sample includes over 150,000 clones, 68% seen only once; the top ten take 2.5% to 3.5%. Material: PBMCs. The receptors here all came from a woman in her forties in good health and CMV-seropositive.

The J gene is TRBJ1-1, the V gene TRBV4-3; 11 positions match TRBD1. CDR3 length: 16 residues. With V trimmed by 0 bases and J by 6 bases, 6 bases remained unmatched. Germline V lookup: CDR1 LGHNA, CDR2 YSLEER. The CDR3 protein is CASSQDRGTGGSEAFF. CDR3 DNA: TGCGCCAGCAGCCAAGATCGGGGGACAGGGGGGTCTGAAGCTTTCTTT.

V is TRBV4-2 and J is TRBJ2-3, with 11 bases aligning to TRBD1. This CDR3 comprises 16 residues. CDR1 LGHNA and CDR2 YNFKEQ come from the germline V gene. The junction had 7 bases not matched to a gene; V was cut back by 1 base and J by 7 bases. The CDR3 DNA follows: TGTGCCAGCAGCCAAGTAGGGGACAGGGGGTCTAATACGCAGTATTTT. Translated, it gives CASSQVGDRGSNTQYF.

The chain employs TRBV4-2 and TRBJ2-7; 11 positions match TRBD2. The CDR3 is 18 residues long. Germline V gene sequence: CDR1 LGHNA, CDR2 YNFKEQ. Trimming removed 1 base from V and 5 bases from J; junction bases left unmatched: 13. The CDR3 sequence: CASSQVKVGTSGFDEQYF. In DNA form, the CDR3 reads TGTGCCAGCAGCCAAGTCAAGGTTGGGACTAGCGGTTTCGACGAGCAGTACTTC.

The J gene is TRBJ2-7, the V gene TRBV6-1; D may be TRBD1 (5 bases). The CDR3 runs to 13 residues. CDR1 MNHNS and CDR2 SASEGT come from the germline V gene. Between the trimmed V and J ends, which lost 5 bases and 1 base, there was a span of 9 bases. The CDR3 here is CASSPDISYEQYF. The CDR3 nucleotides read TGTGCCAGCAGTCCGGACATATCCTACGAGCAGTACTTC.

A few counts support this clone. The chain has TRBV28 and TRBJ2-3; D gene unclear. V gave up 2 bases and J gave up 4 bases, with 7 bases separating them. Germline V gene lookup returns CDR1 MDHEN and CDR2 SYDVKM. CDR3 length: 13 amino acids. CDR3: CASSLAGSDTQYF. CDR3 in DNA: TGTGCCAGCAGTTTAGCAGGATCAGATACGCAGTATTTT.

V gene TRBV6-5 combines with J gene TRBJ2-1, with a tentative D call TRBD2 (6 bases). The CDR3 spans 15 residues. Germline lookup yields CDR1 MNHEY and CDR2 SVGAGI. Trimming removed 2 bases at V and 8 bases at J, with 16 bases between. CDR3 coding DNA: TGTGCCAGCAGTTACCGCGGGACCTTCGATGATGAGCAGTTCTTC. Translated, it gives CASSYRGTFDDEQFF.

The J gene is TRBJ1-4, the V gene TRBV9, with D maybe TRBD1 (6 bases). Germline-derived CDR1 and CDR2 are SGDLS and YYNGEE. Trimming shortened V by 0 bases and J by 7 bases, and 13 bases separated the two germline ends. This CDR3 spans 15 amino acids. DNA for the CDR3: TGTGCCAGCAGCGTAGCAGGGGATGGGGGTGAAAAACTGTTTTTT. Its protein product is CASSVAGDGGEKLFF.

J is TRBJ2-1 and V is TRBV10-3; 9 nucleotides line up with TRBD2. The CDR3 runs 17 residues. Germline trimming cut 6 bases from V and 3 bases from J; bases unmatched to any gene: 12. CDR1 and CDR2 (germline): ENHRY, SYGVKD. The CDR3 loop is CAIRSLAGGPGYNEQFF. DNA of the CDR3: TGTGCCATCAGGAGTTTGGCGGGGGGGCCTGGCTACAATGAGCAGTTCTTC.

The chain recombines TRBV19 with TRBJ2-5; D gene ambiguous. Looked up from germline, CDR1 is LNHDA and CDR2 is SQIVND (reference sequence). This CDR3 is 13 amino acids long. Between the trimmed V and J ends, which lost 3 bases and 1 base, there was a span of 6 bases. The DNA for the CDR3 is TGTGCCAGTAGTATCGGTCCCCAAGAGACCCAGTACTTC. Translation: CASSIGPQETQYF.

The gene calls are TRBV27 and TRBJ1-4, with 8 bases identical to TRBD1. The CDR3 length is 15 residues. The germline V gene has CDR1 MNHEY and CDR2 SMNVEV (reference sequence). Losses at the gene ends were 5 bases for V and 3 bases for J; bases not matched to a gene: 5. The CDR3 DNA follows: TGTGCCAGCAGTCCCTGGACAGGGCCTAATGAAAAACTGTTTTTT. Its protein is CASSPWTGPNEKLFF.

This rearrangement joins TRBV5-4 to TRBJ2-1, with 10 nucleotides matching TRBD2. This CDR3 is built from 14 residues. CDR1 is SGHNT, CDR2 YYREEE, per germline (reference sequence). Trimming took 2 bases from V and 9 from J; bases not matched to a gene: 5. The DNA of the CDR3 is TGTGCCAGCAGCTTACCGGGACTAGCGTCTGAGCAGTTCTTC. As protein: CASSLPGLASEQFF.

The rearrangement links TRBV18 to TRBJ1-5, with D possibly TRBD1 on 5 matching bases. Germline lookup yields CDR1 KGHSH and CDR2 LQKENI. V was clipped by 1 base and J by 2 bases, with 12 bases between them. CDR3 size: 16 residues. This CDR3 reads CASSPREVGGNQPQHF. As DNA, the CDR3 is TGTGCCAGCTCACCACGCGAGGTAGGGGGCAATCAGCCCCAGCATTTT.

The chain uses TRBV6-1 and TRBJ2-7; D remains unclear. The CDR3 length is 14 residues. The ends were cut back, 6 bases at V and 5 bases at J, with 17 bases in the middle. Germline loops: CDR1 MNHNS, CDR2 SASEGT. DNA of the CDR3: TGTGCCAGCAGATCTACCACGGTTTCCAACGAGCAGTACTTC. Translated, it gives CASRSTTVSNEQYF.

This clone was seen once. The chain employs TRBV19 and TRBJ1-1; a possible D gene is TRBD1 (6 bases). Trimming removed 6 bases from V and 11 bases from J, with 19 bases in between. From germline, CDR1 is LNHDA and CDR2 SQIVND (reference sequence). The CDR3 runs to 13 residues. The CDR3 region is CASSSQGSLGAFF. The CDR3 DNA is TGTGCCAGTAGCTCACAGGGTTCGCTAGGGGCTTTCTTT.

This CDR3 reads CASSDERGTLEQYF. For the CDR3, the DNA is TGTGCCAGTAGTGACGAGCGGGGAACTTTGGAGCAGTACTTC. The gene calls are TRBV19 and TRBJ2-7, with 7 bases fitting TRBD2. CDR3 length equals 14 residues. Germline CDR1 reads LNHDA; CDR2 reads SQIVND (reference sequence). V lost 5 bases to trimming and J lost 7 bases; unmatched junction nucleotides: 11.

V and J are TRBV7-2 and TRBJ2-4; 9 bases agree with TRBD1. CDR1 SGHTA and CDR2 FQGNSA come from the germline V gene. The trim removed 2 bases at V and 8 bases at J, leaving 4 bases unmatched. The CDR3 totals 14 residues. The CDR3 region has the DNA TGTGCCAGCAGCTTAAACAGGGGGCCGGACATTCAGTACTTC. Amino acids: CASSLNRGPDIQYF.

The gene calls are TRBV9 and TRBJ1-5; TRBD1 matches at 9 bases. The CDR3 consists of 14 residues. With 4 bases clipped from V and 5 bases from J, the junction kept 4 bases outside the gene matches. The germline CDR1 and CDR2 sequences are SGDLS and YYNGEE. CDR3 amino acids: CASSLGQGDQPQHF. CDR3 nucleotide sequence: TGTGCCAGCAGCTTGGGACAGGGAGATCAGCCCCAGCATTTT.

CDR3 sequence reads: CASSRGLAGDSGLFF. CDR3 coding DNA: TGTGCCAGCAGCCGCGGACTAGCGGGAGACTCAGGGCTGTTTTTT. The J gene is TRBJ2-2, the V gene TRBV4-2, with TRBD2 matching 13 bases. The trim removed 4 bases at V and 13 bases at J, leaving 9 bases unmatched. The germline CDR1 and CDR2 sequences are LGHNA and YNFKEQ. The CDR3 loop spans 15 amino acids.

V is TRBV2 and J is TRBJ1-1; TRBD1 is a possible D gene (5 bases). The CDR3 consists of 12 residues. The germline V and J ends were trimmed by 6 bases and 7 bases, with 12 bases remaining between them. Germline V lookup: CDR1 SNHLY, CDR2 FYNNEI. CDR3 in DNA: TGTGCCAGCAGGGTCGACGGGGGTGAAGCTTTCTTT. This gives the protein CASRVDGGEAFF.

Concerning this clone: The junction departs from germline at one end; a sequencing error may be responsible. J is TRBJ2-1 and V is TRBV7-9; no definite D call. There are 12 residues in the CDR3. Germline V gives CDR1 SEHNR, CDR2 FQNEAQ (reference sequence). CDR3 DNA sequence: TGTTCCAGCAAAGCTCTCAACAATGAGCAGTTCTTC. Amino acids: CSSKALNNEQFF.

V usage is TRBV18 and J usage is TRBJ2-1; D is possibly TRBD2 (6 bases). The CDR3 spans 15 residues. The V end was cut by 1 base, the J end by 5 bases, with 12 bases between. CDR1 KGHSH and CDR2 LQKENI come from the germline V gene. CDR3 protein: CASSPLASADNEQFF. The CDR3 nucleotides are TGTGCCAGCTCACCACTCGCTAGCGCTGACAATGAGCAGTTCTTC.

V and J are TRBV2 and TRBJ2-7; TRBD2 agrees at 16 bases. This CDR3 is built from 16 residues. V lost 8 bases to trimming and J lost 4 bases; unmatched junction nucleotides: 8. Per the germline V gene, CDR1 is SNHLY and CDR2 is FYNNEI. The CDR3 DNA follows: TGTGCCAGCCGAACAGGGACTAGCGGGGGGGGTTACGAGCAGTACTTC. The encoded protein is CASRTGTSGGGYEQYF.

The chain employs TRBV4-2 and TRBJ2-3; 14 positions agree with TRBD2. Germline V CDR1 and CDR2: LGHNA, YNFKEQ. The CDR3 extends over 16 amino acids. The junction had 4 bases not matched to a gene; V was cut back by 4 bases and J by 4 bases. DNA of the CDR3: TGTGCCAGCAGCCCCGGGACTAGCGGGGGACCAGATACGCAGTATTTT. Protein sequence: CASSPGTSGGPDTQYF.

This clone was seen a handful of times. The chain has TRBV7-3 and TRBJ2-1; TRBD1 agrees at 8 bases. The J segment lost 4 bases and the V segment lost 5 bases, leaving 7 bases of the junction unmatched. CDR1 is SGHTA, CDR2 FQGTGA, per germline. This CDR3 region has 15 residues. The CDR3 sequence: CASSPGQVIYNEQFF. In DNA, the CDR3 is TGTGCCAGCAGCCCGGGACAGGTGATTTACAATGAGCAGTTCTTC.

The CDR3 sequence: CASIQGNTEAFF. The DNA of the CDR3 is TGTGCCAGCATACAGGGGAACACTGAAGCTTTCTTT. J is TRBJ1-1 and V is TRBV6-5; a weak D match, TRBD1 (6 bases). V was pared by 7 bases and J by 1 base, with 7 bases between. This CDR3 comprises 12 residues. Looked up from germline, CDR1 is MNHEY and CDR2 is SVGAGI.

This chain uses TRBV6-4 with TRBJ1-5; D gene unclear. With 3 bases removed from V and 4 bases from J, the gap between germline ends came to 7 bases. Per germline, CDR1 MRHNA and CDR2 SNTAGT. The length of the CDR3 is 13 residues. The CDR3 DNA is TGTGCCAGCAGTGAAGACTTGAATCAGCCCCAGCATTTT. Residues: CASSEDLNQPQHF.

The chain employs TRBV19 and TRBJ1-2; D is unresolved. Germline CDR1 reads LNHDA; CDR2 reads SQIVND (reference sequence). This CDR3 is 15 amino acids long. Trimming shortened V by 3 bases and J by 4 bases, and 15 bases separated the two germline ends. DNA for the CDR3: TGTGCCAGTAGTATTTTGGAACTCCGGGGCTATGGCTACACCTTC. Its translation: CASSILELRGYGYTF.

This clone was seen only a few times. This sequence joins TRBV27 and TRBJ2-5, with D possibly TRBD2 on 6 matching bases. Trimming left V 6 bases short and J 1 base short, with 12 bases between. CDR3 length: 14 amino acids. Per germline, CDR1 MNHEY and CDR2 SMNVEV (reference sequence). This CDR3 is CASRGWGVQETQYF. CDR3 bases: TGTGCCAGCAGGGGATGGGGGGTCCAAGAGACCCAGTACTTC.

This chain connects TRBV7-9 to TRBJ2-7, with TRBD1 as a possible D gene (6 bases). This CDR3 contains 14 residues. Germline CDR1 is SEHNR and CDR2 is FQNEAQ (reference sequence). The V end lost 5 bases, the J end lost 1 base, and 12 bases lay between the germline ends. In DNA form, the CDR3 reads TGTGCCAGCAGCCCCCGGGACAATTCCTACGAGCAGTACTTC. Protein product: CASSPRDNSYEQYF.

This clone is a singleton in its sample. This chain uses TRBV28 with TRBJ1-1; unclear D gene. Germline V lookup: CDR1 MDHEN, CDR2 SYDVKM. This CDR3 is 10 amino acids long. With 9 bases removed from V and 10 bases from J, the gap between germline ends came to 12 bases. CDR3 in amino acids: CASVSGGAFF. The CDR3, as DNA: TGTGCCAGTGTCTCGGGAGGAGCTTTCTTT.

V and J are TRBV4-1 and TRBJ2-7, with TRBD2 as a possible D gene (6 bases). This CDR3 has 15 residues. Germline V gene lookup returns CDR1 MGHRA and CDR2 YSYEKL. The ends were cut back, 0 bases at V and 2 bases at J, with 11 bases in the middle. In nucleotides, the CDR3 is TGCGCCAGCAGCCAAGAGCCAGCGGGTACCTACGAGCAGTACTTC. Encoded protein: CASSQEPAGTYEQYF.

The V and J genes are TRBV4-1 and TRBJ1-4, with TRBD1 matching over 9 bases. V lost 4 bases to trimming and J lost 7 bases; unmatched junction nucleotides: 7. From germline, CDR1 is MGHRA and CDR2 YSYEKL. The CDR3 extends over 15 amino acids. The CDR3 bases are TGCGCCAGCAGCCCGGGACAGGGCATAATTGAAAAACTGTTTTTT. It codes for CASSPGQGIIEKLFF.